This T cell receptor beta chain was retrieved from a study of CD8 T cells in Susac syndrome. The RNA, about 0.45 to 1 ug, was put through reverse transcription using random hexamers. Amplification of TCR beta CDR3 was carried out by immunoSEQ multiplex PCR, which covered 54 Vbeta and 13 Jbeta segments. TCRdb used MiXCR to reprocess the immunoSEQ multiplex PCR reads, holding one entry per CDR3 protein. The sample comprises 200,000 to 250,000 distinct CDR3 sequences, around nine tenths of which are singletons, and roughly 0.13% rests with the top ten. This clonotype occurred once. The CDR3 length is 16 residues. Germline CDR1 and CDR2: DFQATT and SNEGSKA (reference sequence). V was pared by 4 bases and J by 2 bases, with 19 bases between. It was negative isolation that provided the CD8+ and CD4+ T cells, whereas TEMRA cells were enriched by FACS.

This rearrangement joins TRBV20-1 to TRBJ2-3; TRBD1 is a possible D gene (6 bases). Sample: CD8+ T cells from PBMCs. The source of this sequence is a human donor with multiple sclerosis. CDR3 nucleotides: TGCAGTGCTACACCTTGGACAGCCACGACCACAGATACGCAGTATTTT. Translation: CSATPWTATTTDTQYF.